The present T cell receptor (beta chain) was sequenced within a study of blood T cell repertoires in COVID-19. Study context: Sites across the United States, Italy and Spain contributed samples from acute and convalescent COVID-19. Sample material is recorded as cDNA or gDNA derived from T cells, B-cell-depleted T cells, or PBMCs.

This clone was seen ten or more times. Only in-frame clones appear in the TCRdb table, and some are missing; sequencing was by immunoSEQ multiplex PCR. Here the sample spans about 140,000 clones, approximately 86% being singletons. This clonotype originated in a woman aged 55-69 years with acute or convalescent COVID-19. The sequenced sample was peripheral blood.

DNA for the CDR3: TGCGCCAGCAGCTTTGTCAGGAACTATGGCTACACCTTC. Translating it yields CASSFVRNYGYTF. V usage is TRBV5-1 and J usage is TRBJ1-2; no clear D gene. Deletions cut 2 bases from V and 2 bases from J, with 7 bases between. The germline V gene encodes CDR1 SGHRS and CDR2 YFSETQ. The CDR3 extends over 13 amino acids.